These 20 T cell receptor beta chains originate from one sample sequenced in a study of T cells in localized non-small cell lung cancer. The data were produced by immunoSEQ multiplex PCR, yet TCRdb's version contains in-frame clones alone and is incomplete. Among some 35,000 clones listed, approximately 90% were seen once. The input for sequencing was peripheral blood, taken before any cancer treatment. Receptor source: a female donor aged 60 or older with stage I lung adenocarcinoma.

The rearrangement links TRBV5-1 to TRBJ2-1; 9 nucleotides line up with TRBD2. Germline V lookup: CDR1 SGHRS, CDR2 YFSETQ. Trimming at V came to 4 bases and at J to 1 base, leaving 6 bases not matched to a gene. CDR3 length: 16 amino acids. The CDR3 nucleotides read TGCGCCAGCAGCCCGCTAGCGGGGAGTTCCTACAATGAGCAGTTCTTC. Translation gives CASSPLAGSSYNEQFF. Supplemented by reference TRBV5-1 and TRBJ2-1, the full variable domain reads KAGVTQTPRYLIKTRGQQVTLSCSPISGHRSVSWYQQTPGQGLQFLFEYFSETQRNKGNFPGRFSGRQFSNSRSEMNVSTLELGDSALYLCASSPLAGSSYNEQFFGPGTRLTVL.

This sequence joins TRBV10-3 and TRBJ1-5; D call uncertain. Trimming left V 3 bases short and J 0 bases short, with 9 bases between. Germline CDR1 ENHRY, CDR2 SYGVKD. The CDR3 loop spans 15 amino acids. As DNA, the CDR3 is TGTGCCATCAGTGAAGGAATATATAGCAATCAGCCCCAGCATTTT. Its translation: CAISEGIYSNQPQHF.

This clone was detected once. This chain joins TRBV28 and TRBJ2-5; D is undetermined. The CDR3 runs 16 residues. Looked up from germline, CDR1 is MDHEN and CDR2 is SYDVKM. The V end was cut by 6 bases, the J end by 1 base, with 18 bases between. This CDR3 is CASRSSGSSFQETQYF. DNA of the CDR3: TGTGCCAGCAGGTCCTCGGGCTCATCCTTCCAAGAGACCCAGTACTTC.

The V gene is TRBV5-4, the J gene TRBJ2-1, with D possibly matching TRBD2 (7 bases). The V end lost 4 bases, the J end lost 3 bases, and 17 bases lay between the germline ends. This CDR3 comprises 16 residues. Germline V gene sequence: CDR1 SGHNT, CDR2 YYREEE (reference sequence). The CDR3 loop reads CASSPGGGGFYNEQFF. In DNA, the CDR3 is TGTGCCAGCAGCCCCGGGGGCGGGGGATTCTACAATGAGCAGTTCTTC.

The V and J genes are TRBV6-1 and TRBJ2-7; D is undetermined. CDR3 size: 9 residues. V gave up 11 bases and J gave up 7 bases, with 9 bases separating them. Germline V gives CDR1 MNHNS, CDR2 SASEGT. The CDR3 sequence: CASGWEQYF. The CDR3 bases are TGTGCCTCTGGGTGGGAGCAGTACTTC.

The V gene is TRBV7-2, the J gene TRBJ1-2; D gene unclear. Germline CDR1 SGHTA, CDR2 FQGNSA. This CDR3 spans 12 amino acids. Trimming stripped 4 bases from V and 3 bases from J, with 6 bases between. CDR3 amino acids: CASSSSDYGYTF. As DNA, the CDR3 is TGTGCCAGCAGCTCCAGTGACTATGGCTACACCTTC.

The chain is built from TRBV4-1 and TRBJ1-2; D is undetermined. The CDR3 extends over 15 amino acids. Trimming took off 6 bases at V and 0 bases at J, with 14 bases between the two ends. Per the germline V gene, CDR1 is MGHRA and CDR2 is YSYEKL. The CDR3 protein is CASSFPGSTNYGYTF. In DNA, the CDR3 is TGCGCCAGCAGTTTTCCCGGATCCACTAACTATGGCTACACCTTC.

This clone was counted between two and nine times. This sequence joins TRBV10-3 and TRBJ1-6; D possibly corresponds to TRBD1 (5 bases). The V gene's germline CDR1 is ENHRY and CDR2 SYGVKD. V lost 2 bases, J lost 10 bases, and 15 bases lay in between. The CDR3 totals 15 residues. The CDR3 is CAISERRGAESPLHF. The CDR3 DNA reads TGTGCCATCAGTGAGCGCAGAGGGGCAGAATCACCCCTCCACTTT.

J is TRBJ1-5 and V is TRBV4-1; maybe TRBD1 (5 bases). The CDR3 is 15 residues long. The germline V gene encodes CDR1 MGHRA and CDR2 YSYEKL. With 5 bases removed from V and 4 bases from J, the gap between germline ends came to 15 bases. CDR3 sequence reads: CASSETGDPNQPQHF. Here the CDR3 DNA reads TGCGCCAGCAGCGAAACAGGCGATCCGAATCAGCCCCAGCATTTT.

Of note for this clone: At one of its ends the junction is not consistent with the germline gene, which may arise from a read error. This rearrangement joins TRBV13 to TRBJ1-1, with TRBD1 as a possible D gene (5 bases). Germline V lookup: CDR1 PRHDT, CDR2 FYEKMQ (reference sequence). This CDR3 contains 15 residues. CDR3: CVSSLAWGMNTEAFF. Here the CDR3 DNA reads TGTGTCAGCAGCTTAGCTTGGGGCATGAACACTGAAGCTTTCTTT. Filled out from reference TRBV13 and TRBJ1-1, the complete variable domain reads AAGVIQSPRHLIKEKRETATLKCYPIPRHDTVYWYQQGPGQDPQFLISFYEKMQSDKGSIPDRFSAQQFSDYHSELNMSSLELGDSALYFCVSSLAWGMNTEAFFGQGTRLTVV.

The chain combines TRBV19 with TRBJ2-5; TRBD2 matches at 15 bases. Germline V lookup: CDR1 LNHDA, CDR2 SQIVND (reference sequence). The CDR3 covers 16 residues. Losses at the gene ends were 4 bases for V and 2 bases for J; bases not matched to a gene: 2. CDR3 in DNA: TGTGCCAGTAGTACAGGACTAGCGGGGGGGCAAGAGACCCAGTACTTC. Translated: CASSTGLAGGQETQYF.

The chain employs TRBV29-1 and TRBJ2-3; possibly TRBD1 for D (5 bases). Germline V gives CDR1 SQVTM, CDR2 ANQGSEA. Trimming stripped 6 bases from V and 0 bases from J, with 16 bases between. The CDR3 runs 15 residues. The CDR3 sequence is CSVPAQGSSTDTQYF. CDR3 sequence (DNA): TGCAGCGTCCCCGCCCAGGGTTCTAGCACAGATACGCAGTATTTT.

This clone was seen just once. The CDR3 loop is CASTTGAHSNQPQHF. The CDR3 DNA reads TGTGCCAGTACGACAGGGGCCCATAGCAATCAGCCCCAGCATTTT. This chain joins TRBV6-1 and TRBJ1-5, with 8 bases identical to TRBD1. V was pared by 9 bases and J by 0 bases, with 7 bases of the junction left unmatched. The germline V gene encodes CDR1 MNHNS and CDR2 SASEGT. The CDR3 is 15 residues long.

This clone was seen a single time. V usage is TRBV10-1 and J usage is TRBJ1-1, with D maybe TRBD1 (5 bases). This CDR3 spans 10 amino acids. CDR1 WNHNN and CDR2 SYGVQD come from the germline V gene (reference sequence). With 7 bases removed from V and 9 bases from J, the gap between germline ends came to 9 bases. The CDR3 nucleotides are TGCGCCAGCATCCGGGGGAAAGCTTTCTTT. This translates into CASIRGKAFF.

This chain uses TRBV23-1 with TRBJ1-6; D is uncertain. TRBV23-1 is labeled an ORF, and its function is uncertain. The CDR3 is 12 amino acids. The V and J ends lost 3 bases and 10 bases respectively, with 7 bases between them. The CDR3 is CASSHLSSPLHF. CDR3 bases: TGCGCCAGCAGTCACCTCAGCTCACCCCTCCACTTT.

The gene calls are TRBV28 and TRBJ2-2; D remains unclear. Trimming removed 6 bases at V and 3 bases at J, with 20 bases between. Germline V gene sequence: CDR1 MDHEN, CDR2 SYDVKM. The CDR3 is 17 amino acids. CDR3 DNA: TGTGCCAGCAGAGGAGCGTGGCGGCAGAGTGACACCGGGGAGCTGTTTTTT. Translating gives CASRGAWRQSDTGELFF.

The chain is built from TRBV6-5 and TRBJ2-2; the D gene is possibly TRBD1 (6 bases). This CDR3 region has 14 residues. V was shortened by 4 bases and J by 7 bases, with 13 bases between the two germline ends. Per the germline V gene, CDR1 is MNHEY and CDR2 is SVGAGI. CDR3 sequence: CASSSDRFGGELFF. The CDR3 bases are TGTGCCAGCAGTTCCGACAGGTTCGGCGGGGAGCTGTTTTTT.

The V call is TRBV25-1, the J call TRBJ1-2; TRBD1 is a possible D gene (6 bases). The germline gives CDR1 MGHDK, CDR2 SYGVNS. Trimming removed 5 bases from V and 7 bases from J, with 17 bases in between. The CDR3 is 14 amino acids. The CDR3 region has the DNA TGTGCCAGCAGTCCCCGGACAGCCGCCGGTGGCTACACCTTC. Translated: CASSPRTAAGGYTF.

This rearrangement joins TRBV5-6 to TRBJ1-2; 9 nucleotides agree with TRBD1. The CDR3 extends over 12 amino acids. Germline lookup yields CDR1 SGHDT and CDR2 YYEEEE. Trimming cost V 5 bases and J 8 bases; bases outside gene matches: 4. The CDR3 bases are TGTGCCAGCAGTTGGGACAGGGTCGGCTACACCTTC. Its translation is CASSWDRVGYTF.

This rearrangement joins TRBV19 to TRBJ1-1, with D perhaps TRBD1 (5 bases). Germline CDR1 and CDR2: LNHDA and SQIVND (reference sequence). Trimming removed 1 base from V and 4 bases from J, with 13 bases in between. The CDR3 is 15 amino acids. CDR3 region: CASSIGGQGSTEAFF. CDR3 in DNA: TGTGCCAGTAGTATAGGGGGCCAGGGAAGCACTGAAGCTTTCTTT.